The rows below give T cell receptor beta chains drawn from one sample of a study of blood T cell repertoires in COVID-19. Repertoires were generated with immunoSEQ multiplex PCR, while TCRdb's copy carries only in-frame clones and drops some. The repertoire holds about 200,000 clones, with around 84% as singletons. The sample comprised peripheral blood. These receptors were taken from a man between 45 and 60 years old with active or convalescent COVID-19. CDR3s include the opening cysteine and the closing phenylalanine or tryptophan. A D gene is named only where the DNA matches it firmly. A row's size may be missing; if present it is once, few, many or a size class.

v_gene: TRBV4-3; j_gene: TRBJ1-6; abundance: NA; d_gene: TRBD1; CDR3nt: TGCGCCAGCAGCCAGGAACAGGGGGGGAATTCACCCCTCCACTTT; CDR3aa: CASSQEQGGNSPLHF
v_gene: TRBV19; j_gene: TRBJ2-6; abundance: NA; d_gene: TRBD1; CDR3nt: TGTGCCAGTAGTATACTACAGGGGGCGTTTGGGGCCAACGTCCTGACTTTC; CDR3aa: CASSILQGAFGANVLTF
v_gene: TRBV19; j_gene: TRBJ1-2; abundance: NA; d_gene: TRBD1; CDR3nt: TGTGCCAGTAGTTCCGGGACAGAGATCTTCTATGGCTACACCTTC; CDR3aa: CASSSGTEIFYGYTF
v_gene: TRBV29-1; j_gene: TRBJ1-2; abundance: NA; d_gene: NA; CDR3nt: TGCAGCGTTGAAGATAGCCGAATCGGCGGGGGGGGCTACACCTTC; CDR3aa: CSVEDSRIGGGGYTF
v_gene: TRBV11-2; j_gene: TRBJ1-1; abundance: NA; d_gene: NA; CDR3nt: TGTGCCAGCAGCCTTCACGGTACGGGGGTAGCTGAAGCTTTCTTT; CDR3aa: CASSLHGTGVAEAFF
v_gene: TRBV28; j_gene: TRBJ1-6; abundance: NA; d_gene: TRBD1; CDR3nt: TGTGCCAGCAGTTTAGGAGGGACAGGGGAATCACCCCTCCACTTT; CDR3aa: CASSLGGTGESPLHF
v_gene: TRBV15; j_gene: TRBJ2-3; abundance: NA; d_gene: TRBD2; CDR3nt: TGTGCCACCAGCAGCCCCGGGGACTATCCCACAGATACGCAGTATTTT; CDR3aa: CATSSPGDYPTDTQYF
v_gene: TRBV11-2; j_gene: TRBJ2-3; abundance: NA; d_gene: NA; CDR3nt: TGTGCCAGCAGCTTAGACCCCTTCACAGATACGCAGTATTTT; CDR3aa: CASSLDPFTDTQYF
v_gene: TRBV4-3; j_gene: TRBJ2-5; abundance: NA; d_gene: TRBD2; CDR3nt: TGCGCCAGCAGCCGAGGACTAGCGGGAATCATACAAGAGACCCAGTACTTC; CDR3aa: CASSRGLAGIIQETQYF
v_gene: TRBV5-6; j_gene: TRBJ1-2; abundance: NA; d_gene: TRBD1; CDR3nt: TGTGCCAGCAGCCGGACGGGACAGACCTTACACTATGGCTACACCTTC; CDR3aa: CASSRTGQTLHYGYTF
v_gene: TRBV4-1; j_gene: TRBJ2-1; abundance: NA; d_gene: TRBD2; CDR3nt: TGCGCCAGCAGCCCGGGACTAGCGGTTTACAATGAGCAGTTCTTC; CDR3aa: CASSPGLAVYNEQFF
v_gene: TRBV27; j_gene: TRBJ1-1; abundance: NA; d_gene: TRBD1; CDR3nt: TGTGCCAGCAGTTTCCACAGGGGGAACACTGAAGCTTTCTTT; CDR3aa: CASSFHRGNTEAFF
v_gene: TRBV5-4; j_gene: TRBJ2-1; abundance: few; d_gene: TRBD2; CDR3nt: TGTGCCAGCAGCTTCGAAGTCGCTAGCGGGGGAAGTGAGCAGTTCTTC; CDR3aa: CASSFEVASGGSEQFF
v_gene: TRBV19; j_gene: TRBJ2-7; abundance: NA; d_gene: TRBD2; CDR3nt: TGTGCCAGTAGCCGAATCGGGACTAGCGGCACCTACGAGCAGTACTTC; CDR3aa: CASSRIGTSGTYEQYF
v_gene: TRBV6-5; j_gene: TRBJ2-1; abundance: NA; d_gene: TRBD2; CDR3nt: TGTGCCAGCAGTTACTCGCCTAGCGGGAGTAATGAGCAGTTCTTC; CDR3aa: CASSYSPSGSNEQFF
v_gene: TRBV12-3/TRBV12-4; j_gene: TRBJ2-5; abundance: few; d_gene: NA; CDR3nt: TGTGCCAGCAGTCGGGGGAACCAAGAGACCCAGTACTTC; CDR3aa: CASSRGNQETQYF
v_gene: TRBV18; j_gene: TRBJ2-2; abundance: once; d_gene: NA; CDR3nt: TGTGCCAGCTCAGCTTTGACATATAGAACCGGGGAGCTGTTTTTT; CDR3aa: CASSALTYRTGELFF
v_gene: TRBV27; j_gene: TRBJ2-5; abundance: NA; d_gene: NA; CDR3nt: TGTGCCAGCAGTCCTGGGGTGAAAGGGGTTAGCCAAGAGACCCAGTACTTC; CDR3aa: CASSPGVKGVSQETQYF
v_gene: TRBV28; j_gene: TRBJ2-1; abundance: NA; d_gene: NA; CDR3nt: TGTGCCAGCAGTTTTGGGGGGTCCAATGAGCAGTTCTTC; CDR3aa: CASSFGGSNEQFF
v_gene: TRBV5-4; j_gene: TRBJ2-2; abundance: NA; d_gene: TRBD1; CDR3nt: TGTGCCAGCAGCTTATTACAGGGGGGAACCGGGGAGCTGTTTTTT; CDR3aa: CASSLLQGGTGELFF
v_gene: TRBV28; j_gene: TRBJ1-5; abundance: NA; d_gene: TRBD1; CDR3nt: TGTGCCAGCAGTACGGGACAGGGGGCAGGACAGCCCCAGCATTTT; CDR3aa: CASSTGQGAGQPQHF
v_gene: TRBV28; j_gene: TRBJ1-6; abundance: NA; d_gene: NA; CDR3nt: TGTGCCAGCAGTTTACCGCAGGGAAGATCACCCCTCCACTTT; CDR3aa: CASSLPQGRSPLHF
v_gene: TRBV3-1/TRBV3-2; j_gene: TRBJ2-2; abundance: NA; d_gene: TRBD2; CDR3nt: TGTGCCAGCACCCGGGGGGGTGGCACCGGGGAGCTGTTTTTT; CDR3aa: CASTRGGGTGELFF
v_gene: TRBV18; j_gene: TRBJ2-7; abundance: NA; d_gene: TRBD2; CDR3nt: TGTGCCAGCTCACGGGGGGCGAGCGGGGGCAATCAGGACCCCTACGAGCAGTACTTC; CDR3aa: CASSRGASGGNQDPYEQYF
v_gene: TRBV5-6; j_gene: TRBJ2-3; abundance: NA; d_gene: NA; CDR3nt: TGTGCCAGCAGCTTGGTGCAGCGCGCAGATACGCAGTATTTT; CDR3aa: CASSLVQRADTQYF
v_gene: TRBV6-2/TRBV6-3; j_gene: TRBJ1-5; abundance: NA; d_gene: NA; CDR3nt: TGTGCCAGCAGTCTATCTCCCGCGGTGGGGCGAGGTCAGCCCCAGCATTTT; CDR3aa: CASSLSPAVGRGQPQHF
v_gene: TRBV13; j_gene: TRBJ1-1; abundance: NA; d_gene: NA; CDR3nt: TGTGCCAGCAGCCTTGTTAGGAACACTGAAGCTTTCTTT; CDR3aa: CASSLVRNTEAFF
v_gene: TRBV19; j_gene: TRBJ1-1; abundance: once; d_gene: NA; CDR3nt: TGTGCCAGTAATCTGGCAGGTGAAGCTTTCTTT; CDR3aa: CASNLAGEAFF
v_gene: TRBV5-5; j_gene: TRBJ2-1; abundance: NA; d_gene: NA; CDR3nt: TGTGCCAGCAGCTTACAGGAGAACTACAATGAGCAGTTCTTC; CDR3aa: CASSLQENYNEQFF
v_gene: TRBV2; j_gene: TRBJ1-2; abundance: NA; d_gene: NA; CDR3nt: TGTGCCAGCAGTGCAGATGCATGGAGCTATGGCTACACCTTC; CDR3aa: CASSADAWSYGYTF
v_gene: TRBV7-9; j_gene: TRBJ2-3; abundance: NA; d_gene: NA; CDR3nt: TGTGCCAGCAGCGACGGAGCAATCCCAACGCAGTATTTT; CDR3aa: CASSDGAIPTQYF
v_gene: TRBV4-1; j_gene: TRBJ1-6; abundance: NA; d_gene: NA; CDR3nt: TGCGCCAGCAGTCCCACTCCTAATTCACCCCTCCACTTT; CDR3aa: CASSPTPNSPLHF
v_gene: TRBV4-3; j_gene: TRBJ1-2; abundance: NA; d_gene: NA; CDR3nt: TGCGCCAGCAGCCAAGATGCACAGGACTATGGCTACACCTTC; CDR3aa: CASSQDAQDYGYTF
v_gene: TRBV6-2/TRBV6-3; j_gene: TRBJ2-5; abundance: NA; d_gene: TRBD1; CDR3nt: TGTGCCAGCAGTACCCTTGACAGGGGGCAGGAGACCCAGTACTTC; CDR3aa: CASSTLDRGQETQYF
v_gene: TRBV6-5; j_gene: TRBJ2-3; abundance: few; d_gene: NA; CDR3nt: TGTGCCAGCAGTTCGACTATCGGTACGCAGTATTTT; CDR3aa: CASSSTIGTQYF